This section outlines one T cell receptor beta chain sequence together with its context. The target antigen is unknown. The data derive from a study of shared clonotypes between healthy human individuals. About the research overall: CD8 memory received one plate per donor, CD8 naive two, CD4 memory three and CD4 naive three.

Naive CD8 cells lacked CD45RO and underwent positive selection for CCR7, leaving out terminally differentiated effector memory CD45RA+ cells. Recent acute infections and vaccinations were absent in the healthy HIV-negative adult donors. Study-wide results and limits: A handful of donors showed sharing of approximately 5% of naive CD4 clonotypes.

Every subset had its genomic DNA shared out evenly among several immunoSEQ plates. Sequencing was performed with immunoSEQ multiplex PCR; in TCRdb, only in-frame clones are kept and a portion is missing. The sample yields around 2,100,000 clones, just under 95% seen once. Per germline, CDR1 KGHSH and CDR2 LQKENI. Trimming cost V 3 bases and J 0 bases; bases outside gene matches: 5. CDR3 size: 16 residues. V is TRBV18 and J is TRBJ2-4, with TRBD1 matching 7 bases. The sequencing input was naive CD8+ T cells sorted from blood. The TCR comes from a man aged 18 to 35 in good health. CDR3 amino acids: CASSPLGTAAKNIQYF. CDR3 coding DNA: TGTGCCAGCTCACCCCTGGGGACAGCAGCCAAAAACATTCAGTACTTC.